These 15 T cell receptor beta chains originate from one sample sequenced in a study of T cell responses to AZD1222 COVID-19 vaccine. TCRdb's table, derived via immunoSEQ multiplex PCR, lists solely in-frame clones and lacks some. The table lists roughly 190,000 clones, approximately 91% of them singletons, with over 0.85% in the top ten. The specimen comprised peripheral blood, sampled on day 0 of AZD1222 vaccination. These TCRs come from an adult in good health.

This clone was recorded once. The rearrangement joins TRBV5-1 to TRBJ1-1; 10 bases are a match to TRBD1. The CDR3 contains 15 residues. J lost 0 bases, V lost 7 bases, and 6 bases had no gene match. CDR1 is SGHRS, CDR2 YFSETQ, per germline. The CDR3 sequence: CASSTGGVVNTEAFF. The CDR3 DNA reads TGCGCCAGCTCGACAGGGGGCGTTGTGAACACTGAAGCTTTCTTT.

J is TRBJ2-2 and V is TRBV5-1; D is tentatively TRBD1 or TRBD2 (5 bases each). Trimming took 4 bases from V and 4 from J, leaving 11 bases between them. Germline V lookup: CDR1 SGHRS, CDR2 YFSETQ. This CDR3 is built from 14 residues. The CDR3 region is CASSPGTFTGELFF. CDR3 nucleotide sequence: TGCGCCAGCAGCCCCGGGACCTTCACCGGGGAGCTGTTTTTT.

The J gene is TRBJ1-2, the V gene TRBV28; D perhaps matches TRBD1 (6 bases). Trimming shortened V by 4 bases and J by 8 bases, and 11 bases separated the two germline ends. Germline V CDR1 and CDR2: MDHEN, SYDVKM. There are 12 residues in the CDR3. CDR3 nucleotide sequence: TGTGCCAGCAGTTCGCCAGGGGAAGGCTACACCTTC. Translation: CASSSPGEGYTF.

The chain couples TRBV24-1 to TRBJ2-1; D unresolved. From germline, CDR1 is KGHDR and CDR2 SFDVKD. There are 13 residues in the CDR3. Trimming removed 3 bases at V and 10 bases at J, with 12 bases between. Here the CDR3 DNA reads TGTGCCACCAGTGATATGATATCAGCGGAGCAGTTCTTC. Its translation: CATSDMISAEQFF.

The chain couples TRBV27 to TRBJ1-2; 9 bases align to TRBD1. The length of the CDR3 is 14 residues. Looked up from germline, CDR1 is MNHEY and CDR2 is SMNVEV (reference sequence). Trimming cost V 6 bases and J 1 base; bases outside gene matches: 3. The CDR3 sequence: CASRRQGGNYGYTF. In DNA, the CDR3 is TGTGCCAGCAGGAGACAGGGGGGTAACTATGGCTACACCTTC.

The chain uses TRBV15 and TRBJ2-1; 10 positions match TRBD2. CDR1 and CDR2 from the germline V gene are LNHNV and YYDKDF (reference sequence). Trimming at V came to 1 base and at J to 9 bases, leaving 9 bases not matched to a gene. CDR3 length: 16 residues. CDR3 sequence: CATSRGLSGRRGEQFF. The CDR3 DNA sequence: TGTGCCACCAGCAGAGGCCTTAGCGGGAGGAGGGGTGAGCAGTTCTTC.

This clone was seen just once. The V and J genes are TRBV7-2 and TRBJ2-7; 11 bases are a match to TRBD2. The trim removed 5 bases at V and 4 bases at J, leaving 7 bases unmatched. Germline V gene data show CDR1 as SGHTA and CDR2 as FQGNSA. The CDR3 sequence is 15 residues long. The CDR3 is CASSPIAGGPYEQYF. The CDR3 bases are TGTGCCAGCAGCCCGATAGCGGGGGGGCCTTACGAGCAGTACTTC.

CDR3 bases: TGTGCCAGCAGCCAAGAGCACAGGGCTTACATTCAGTACTTC. Translated: CASSQEHRAYIQYF. The chain joins TRBV14 to TRBJ2-4, with D tentatively TRBD1 (6 bases). The CDR3 sequence is 14 residues long. The germline V and J ends were trimmed by 0 bases and 8 bases, with 11 bases remaining between them. Per the germline V gene, CDR1 is SGHDN and CDR2 is FVKESK.

The chain has TRBV19 and TRBJ2-5; D call uncertain. V shed 3 bases and J shed 4 bases, with 12 bases lying between them. This CDR3 is built from 14 residues. Germline lookup yields CDR1 LNHDA and CDR2 SQIVND (reference sequence). DNA of the CDR3: TGTGCCAGTAGTATGGATCAGGCCGGAGAGACCCAGTACTTC. Its translation: CASSMDQAGETQYF.

Details on this clone: This CDR3 is also generated by other DNA sequences in the sample. V usage is TRBV27 and J usage is TRBJ1-1; D remains unclear. The germline V gene encodes CDR1 MNHEY and CDR2 SMNVEV (reference sequence). Trimming left V 3 bases short and J 1 base short, with 9 bases between. The CDR3 is 14 residues long. CDR3 nucleotide sequence: TGTGCCAGCAGTTTGCGGGCCTCGAACACTGAAGCTTTCTTT. Its protein product is CASSLRASNTEAFF.

The chain couples TRBV6-5 to TRBJ1-1, with 7 nucleotides matching TRBD1. J lost 7 bases, V lost 7 bases, and 12 bases had no gene match. The CDR3 loop spans 14 amino acids. CDR1 and CDR2 from the germline V gene are MNHEY and SVGAGI. The CDR3 loop reads CASKMNFRQGEAFF. CDR3 coding DNA: TGTGCCAGCAAAATGAATTTTAGACAGGGTGAAGCTTTCTTT.

The chain joins TRBV3-1 (or the pseudogene TRBV3-2) to TRBJ1-2; maybe TRBD1 (5 bases). Germline-derived CDR1 and CDR2 are LGHDT and YNNKEL (reference sequence). The CDR3 covers 14 residues. V lost 6 bases and J lost 2, with 13 bases in between. The CDR3 loop reads CASRRGTTNYGYTF. The CDR3 DNA reads TGTGCCAGCAGGCGGGGGACTACCAACTATGGCTACACCTTC.

V is TRBV3-1 (or the pseudogene TRBV3-2) and J is TRBJ1-3, with D hard to call. This CDR3 contains 16 residues. Germline loops: CDR1 LGHDT, CDR2 YNNKEL (reference sequence). Trimming took off 1 base at V and 0 bases at J, with 10 bases between the two ends. CDR3: CASSQVAGNSGNTIYF. DNA for the CDR3: TGTGCCAGCAGCCAAGTCGCGGGGAACTCTGGAAACACCATATATTTT.

The J gene is TRBJ1-4, the V gene TRBV5-1; D gene uncertain. Germline CDR1 is SGHRS and CDR2 is YFSETQ. The ends were cut back, 0 bases at V and 8 bases at J, with 5 bases in the middle. The CDR3 length is 12 residues. The DNA of the CDR3 is TGCGCCAGCAGCTTGGACCTAGAAAAACTGTTTTTT. It is translated as CASSLDLEKLFF. The complete variable domain, with remaining parts taken from reference TRBV5-1 and TRBJ1-4, reads KAGVTQTPRYLIKTRGQQVTLSCSPISGHRSVSWYQQTPGQGLQFLFEYFSETQRNKGNFPGRFSGRQFSNSRSEMNVSTLELGDSALYLCASSLDLEKLFFGSGTQLSVL.

V gene TRBV2 combines with J gene TRBJ1-4; D not resolved. There are 12 residues in the CDR3. V lost 7 bases, J lost 8 bases, and 11 bases lay in between. Germline V CDR1 and CDR2: SNHLY, FYNNEI. This chain's CDR3 is CASTQGGEKLFF. CDR3 coding DNA: TGTGCCAGCACCCAAGGCGGGGAAAAACTGTTTTTT.